This T cell receptor beta chain originates from a study of T cells in Graves' hyperthyroidism and ophthalmopathy. This clonotype was picked up a small number of times. Its antigen is unknown. Findings and caveats of the study: Stable hyperthyroidism was separated from ophthalmopathy by a model based on 13 V-J features.

RNA transcripts gave rise to amplified TCR beta CDR3 regions. The primer set for the first-round RT-PCR of the TCR CDR3 was HTBI. In TCRdb, the multiplex PCR reads were re-called with MiXCR into one record per CDR3 protein. The table lists approximately 360,000 distinct CDR3 sequences, approximately 14% of them singletons. The receptor comes from a woman between 18 and 29 years old with Graves' hyperthyroidism that later progressed to Graves' ophthalmopathy. Sequences were obtained from blood.

The CDR3 sequence: CASSLTGSSGYVTDTQYF. CDR3 nucleotide sequence: TGTGCCAGCAGCTTAACGGGTTCTAGCGGCTACGTCACAGATACGCAGTATTTT. The V gene is TRBV7-3, the J gene TRBJ2-3; 7 nucleotides agree with TRBD2. CDR1 and CDR2 (germline): SGHTA, FQGTGA. This CDR3 has 18 residues. V trimming: 0 bases; J trimming: 2 bases; junction bases outside the gene matches: 11. The full variable domain, in which reference TRBV7-3 and TRBJ2-3 provide the parts outside the CDR3, is GAGVSQTPSNKVTEKGKYVELRCDPISGHTALYWYRQSLGQGPEFLIYFQGTGAADDSGLPNDRFFAVRPEGSVSTLKIQRTERGDSAVYLCASSLTGSSGYVTDTQYFGPGTRLTVL.